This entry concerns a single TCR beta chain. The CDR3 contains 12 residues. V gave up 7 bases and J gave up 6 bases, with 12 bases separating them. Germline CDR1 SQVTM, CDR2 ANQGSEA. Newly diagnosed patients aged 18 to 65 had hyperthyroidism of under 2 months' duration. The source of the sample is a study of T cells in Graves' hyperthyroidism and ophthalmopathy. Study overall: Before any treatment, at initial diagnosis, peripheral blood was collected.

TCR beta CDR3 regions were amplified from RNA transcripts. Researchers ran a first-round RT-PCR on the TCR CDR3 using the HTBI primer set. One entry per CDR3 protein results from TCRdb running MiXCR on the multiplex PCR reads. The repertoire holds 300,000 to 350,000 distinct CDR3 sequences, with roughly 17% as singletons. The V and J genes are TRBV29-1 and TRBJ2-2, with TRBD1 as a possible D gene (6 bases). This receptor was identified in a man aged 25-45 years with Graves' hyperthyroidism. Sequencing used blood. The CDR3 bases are TGCAGCGCCAGGGGAGAATCCGGGGAGCTGTTTTTT. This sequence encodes CSARGESGELFF.